This entry features one T cell receptor beta chain sequence. The antigen remains undetermined. The sample is drawn from a study of PD-1 blockade in classical Hodgkin lymphoma. With no exception, relapse followed autologous stem cell transplantation in all patients, and brentuximab vedotin exposure varied. General study points: Lower baseline TCR diversity marked trial partial responders and progressors. TCR diversity rose significantly by C4D1 in CD4+ but not CD8+ cells. Possibly reflecting disease activity or prior therapy, repertoire differences have causes that remain undefined.

Clones were read by immunoSEQ multiplex PCR, and TCRdb kept only the in-frame ones, dropping some. The sample carries tens of thousands of clones, approximately 70% recorded once. The germline V gene encodes CDR1 SGHAT and CDR2 FQNNGV. The CDR3 runs to 13 residues. V lost 3 bases and J lost 2, with 4 bases in between. The chain joins TRBV11-2 to TRBJ2-2; D not resolved. The sequence was obtained from a human donor with classical Hodgkin lymphoma. The specimen comprised peripheral blood mononuclear cells (PBMCs), sampled before the second cycle of nivolumab. CDR3 loop: CASSLKNTGELFF. The CDR3 DNA sequence: TGTGCCAGCAGCTTGAAAAACACCGGGGAGCTGTTTTTT. Using reference TRBV11-2 and TRBJ2-2 for the parts outside the CDR3, the full variable domain is EAGVAQSPRYKIIEKRQSVAFWCNPISGHATLYWYQQILGQGPKLLIQFQNNGVVDDSQLPKDRFSAERLKGVDSTLKIQPAKLEDSAVYLCASSLKNTGELFFGEGSRLTVL.